This TCR beta chain was observed in a study of blood T cell repertoires in COVID-19 (dated by TCRdb to the early 2020s). With regard to the full study: Samples from collaborators originated in the United States, Italy and Spain and spanned both the acute and convalescent phases of COVID-19. The dataset comprised deeply sampled blood TCRbeta repertoires from subjects exposed to, actively infected with, or recovered from COVID-19. Samples came from the ongoing ImmuneRACE study (first 160 participants) plus 1,254 subjects from 6 global collaborators. The material from the prospective study consisted of cDNA or gDNA derived from T cells, B-cell-depleted T cells, or PBMCs. Sample metadata almost always included a de-identified subject ID, COVID-19 status, age in years and sex. The repertoires were made available in a free public database intended to serve as a resource for research on the immune response to SARS-CoV-2. Where HLA class I and class II types were available, the types were taken from metadata supplied by the sample provider, not from assay-based typing. The investigation overall reported the following: The quantity of clinical and demographic metadata differed by source and by participant and was supplied without curation.

Whole blood was collected in K2EDTA tubes by collaborating institutions according to the institutions' own protocols. For TCRbeta analysis, collaborators shipped samples in one of three forms: frozen whole blood, isolated PBMCs, or DNA extracted from either of those sample types. Points on this clone: Its antigen is not yet known. No much larger clone exists at a distance of one base, and base qualities are not known.

TCRbeta CDR3 regions were amplified from genomic DNA by means of the immunoSEQ Assay, a bias-controlled multiplex PCR. Concerning the study's data processing: Within the assay, amplification of reference gene primers was used to estimate how many nucleated cells each sample contained. To quantify the absolute abundance of each unique TCRbeta CDR3 rearrangement, sequence reads were collapsed and filtered. Productive Simpson clonality was computed per sample as the square root of Simpson's diversity index over productive rearrangements. The clones in this table, taken by TCRdb from immuneACCESS, are in-frame only. Not every clone is retained; where verified, under half of the shortfall comes from an unresolved V gene, and the cause of the rest is unknown. V and J calls and clone size follow that table, whereas D and trimming were derived from the DNA. This sample is represented by 260,000 or so clones; around 90% of them were singletons. The ten largest account for about 0.7% of the sample.

Sequencing used peripheral blood. This receptor was taken from a human donor in a cohort sampled during active COVID-19.

The DNA sequence is given as TGTGCCAGTAGTTTGACAGGGGTCCCTGTACCCAATGAGCAGTTCTTC. It is translated as CASSLTGVPVPNEQFF. The chain employs TRBV19 and TRBJ2-1, and 8 bases in between align with TRBD1. The CDR3 measures 16 amino acids from cysteine to phenylalanine. Only the CDR3 region is kept as DNA, spanning 48 bases read in frame from base 1. Germline trimming amounts to 5 bases on V and 6 bases on J, with 12 as the count of junction bases outside the gene matches. The germline V gene (reference sequence) specifies LNHDA as CDR1 and SQIVND as CDR2. The reference TRBV19 and TRBJ2-1 proteins fill in what lies around the CDR3, so the full variable domain reads DGGITQSPKYLFRKEGQNVTLSCEQNLNHDAMYWYRQDPGQGLRLIYYSQIVNDFQKGDIAEGYSVSREKKESFPLTVTSAQKNPTAFYLCASSLTGVPVPNEQFFGPGTRLTVL.